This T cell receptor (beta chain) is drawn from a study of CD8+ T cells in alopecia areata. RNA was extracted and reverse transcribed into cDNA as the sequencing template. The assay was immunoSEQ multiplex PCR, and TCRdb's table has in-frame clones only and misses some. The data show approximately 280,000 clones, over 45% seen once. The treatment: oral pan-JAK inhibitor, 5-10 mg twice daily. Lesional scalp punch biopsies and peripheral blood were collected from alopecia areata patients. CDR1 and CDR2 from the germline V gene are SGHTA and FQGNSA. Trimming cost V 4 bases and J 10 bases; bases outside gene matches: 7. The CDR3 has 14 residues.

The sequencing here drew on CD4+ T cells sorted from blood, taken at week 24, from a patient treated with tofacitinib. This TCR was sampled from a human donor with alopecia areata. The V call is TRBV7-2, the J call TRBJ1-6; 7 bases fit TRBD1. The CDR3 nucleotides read TGTGCCAGCAGCTCCACAGGGGCTAAGTCACCCCTCCACTTT. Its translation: CASSSTGAKSPLHF.